The next 27 T cell receptor beta chains were all read from a single sample in a study of cytomegalovirus exposure and HLA in healthy donors. Amplification used 60 Vbeta primers and 13 Jbeta primers. Produced via immunoSEQ multiplex PCR; TCRdb's table is partial and in-frame only. The sample records some 150,000 clones, 65% to 75% being singletons. Sequenced input: PBMCs. The receptors were sampled from a human donor in good health.

The chain recombines TRBV4-1 with TRBJ2-3; D is perhaps TRBD1 (6 bases). The CDR3 runs to 16 residues. Trimming left V 1 base short and J 0 bases short, with 11 bases between. CDR1 MGHRA and CDR2 YSYEKL come from the germline V gene. CDR3 nucleotide sequence: TGCGCCAGCAGCCAAGGCAGGGGCTATAGCACAGATACGCAGTATTTT. This sequence encodes CASSQGRGYSTDTQYF.

The genes are TRBV5-1 and TRBJ2-5; maybe TRBD1 (5 bases). Trimming removed 4 bases at V and 6 bases at J, with 19 bases between. Germline V gene data show CDR1 as SGHRS and CDR2 as YFSETQ. This CDR3 has 15 residues. The CDR3 reads CASSQDNAGVKTQYF. CDR3 bases: TGCGCCAGCAGCCAGGACAATGCCGGAGTAAAGACCCAGTACTTC.

This clone turned up a few times. This chain uses TRBV5-1 with TRBJ2-1; TRBD2 is a possible D gene (5 bases). The V and J ends lost 4 bases and 0 bases respectively, with 14 bases between them. This CDR3 spans 16 amino acids. Per the germline V gene, CDR1 is SGHRS and CDR2 is YFSETQ. The CDR3 coding sequence is TGCGCCAGCAGCCTGAGAGCGGACCGCTCCTACAATGAGCAGTTCTTC. It yields the protein CASSLRADRSYNEQFF.

Comments on this clone: The conserved closing phenylalanine or tryptophan is absent in this CDR3, likely reflecting a read error. This chain links TRBV6-6 with TRBJ1-3; D is unclear. The CDR3 totals 14 residues. Germline CDR1 and CDR2: MNHNY and SVGAGI (reference sequence). Deletions cut 2 bases from V and 0 bases from J, with 5 bases between. CDR3 DNA: TGTGCCAGCAGTTACGGGAGCTCTGGAAACACCATATATTGT. It codes for CASSYGSSGNTIYC.

V usage is TRBV9 and J usage is TRBJ1-5; D is ambiguous. Germline V gene lookup returns CDR1 SGDLS and CDR2 YYNGEE. Trimming took 4 bases from V and 0 from J, leaving 17 bases between them. The CDR3 has 17 residues. The CDR3 nucleotides read TGTGCCAGCAGCCCCGGCGGCGGCATTTATAGCAATCAGCCCCAGCATTTT. This gives the protein CASSPGGGIYSNQPQHF.

The rearrangement uses TRBV15 and TRBJ1-5; D not certain. Trimming shortened V by 6 bases and J by 3 bases, and 9 bases separated the two germline ends. Germline CDR1 LNHNV, CDR2 YYDKDF (reference sequence). CDR3 size: 13 residues. DNA for the CDR3: TGTGCCACCAGAGCGGGTTCCAATCAGCCCCAGCATTTT. Amino acid sequence: CATRAGSNQPQHF.

The chain joins TRBV11-2 to TRBJ2-1, with TRBD2 identical over 12 bases. The germline V gene has CDR1 SGHAT and CDR2 FQNNGV. V was clipped by 6 bases and J by 4 bases; unmatched bases: 7. The CDR3 extends over 16 amino acids. DNA of the CDR3: TGTGCCAGCAGTACTAGCGGGGGGTACCCTTACAATGAGCAGTTCTTC. This codes for CASSTSGGYPYNEQFF.

This chain joins TRBV9 and TRBJ2-3, with 9 bases fitting TRBD2. The CDR3 consists of 13 residues. Germline V gene sequence: CDR1 SGDLS, CDR2 YYNGEE. V was pared by 7 bases and J by 8 bases, with 8 bases of the junction left unmatched. CDR3 nucleotides: TGTGCCAGCGATCTAGCGGGATTCGGTACGCAGTATTTT. Its translation: CASDLAGFGTQYF. The full variable domain, in which reference TRBV9 and TRBJ2-3 provide the parts outside the CDR3, is DSGVTQTPKHLITATGQRVTLRCSPRSGDLSVYWYQQSLDQGLQFLIQYYNGEERAKGNILERFSAQQFPDLHSELNLSSLELGDSALYFCASDLAGFGTQYFGPGTRLTVL.

The rearrangement links TRBV19 to TRBJ2-7; 8 positions agree with TRBD1. Germline loops: CDR1 LNHDA, CDR2 SQIVND (reference sequence). The V segment lost 5 bases and the J segment 2 bases; nucleotides outside the gene matches: 5. The CDR3 runs to 14 residues. The CDR3 reads CASSQGARTYEQYF. The CDR3 coding sequence is TGTGCCAGTAGTCAGGGGGCCCGAACCTACGAGCAGTACTTC.

This clone came up once. The genes are TRBV29-1 and TRBJ2-3, with TRBD1 matching 9 bases. From germline, CDR1 is SQVTM and CDR2 ANQGSEA. The CDR3 consists of 15 residues. V lost 5 bases, J lost 4 bases, and 10 bases stayed unmatched. CDR3 nucleotides: TGCAGCGTTAATTACGACAGGGGGATCGCAGATACGCAGTATTTT. This gives the protein CSVNYDRGIADTQYF.

A remark on this clone: The germline gene is not matched at one end of the junction; a read error may be the cause. The chain combines TRBV7-9 with TRBJ1-4, with 10 bases fitting TRBD1. The CDR3 length is 16 residues. Per germline, CDR1 SEHNR and CDR2 FQNEAQ (reference sequence). CDR3 nucleotide sequence: TGTTCCAGCAGCACTGGGACAGGGGCAACTAATGAAAAACTGTTTTTT. The encoded protein is CSSSTGTGATNEKLFF.

The chain uses TRBV2 and TRBJ1-2; 9 bases fit TRBD1. CDR1 and CDR2 from the germline V gene are SNHLY and FYNNEI. The CDR3 is 19 residues long. V was pared by 2 bases and J by 0 bases, with 13 bases of the junction left unmatched. CDR3 protein: CASSEIPNRGRGANYGYTF. DNA of the CDR3: TGTGCCAGCAGTGAAATCCCGAACAGGGGGCGCGGAGCTAACTATGGCTACACCTTC.

The rearrangement links TRBV5-4 to TRBJ2-1; TRBD1 might be the D (6 bases). CDR1 is SGHNT, CDR2 YYREEE, per germline (reference sequence). V was cut by 0 bases and J by 2 bases, with 12 bases left in between. There are 16 residues in the CDR3. Written as DNA, the CDR3 is TGTGCCAGCAGCTTGGGTGGGGGCGGTGCCTACAATGAGCAGTTCTTC. Its protein is CASSLGGGGAYNEQFF.

This clone was seen a single time. The chain employs TRBV18 and TRBJ2-2; TRBD2 matches 14 bases. With V trimmed by 2 bases and J by 0 bases, 2 bases remained unmatched. CDR3 length: 18 residues. Looked up from germline, CDR1 is KGHSH and CDR2 is LQKENI. The CDR3 coding sequence is TGTGCCAGCTCACCAGGGACTAGCGGGGGTGCGAACACCGGGGAGCTGTTTTTT. Amino acid sequence: CASSPGTSGGANTGELFF.

The V call is TRBV9, the J call TRBJ2-2; TRBD1 might be the D (6 bases). Germline CDR1 and CDR2: SGDLS and YYNGEE. Trimming took off 6 bases at V and 2 bases at J, with 11 bases between the two ends. The CDR3 has 14 amino acids. CDR3: CASTRDTNTGELFF. CDR3 nucleotide sequence: TGTGCCAGCACCAGGGACACTAACACCGGGGAGCTGTTTTTT.

The chain uses TRBV15 and TRBJ2-7; 8 nucleotides line up with TRBD2. The CDR3 runs 17 residues. The germline CDR1 and CDR2 sequences are LNHNV and YYDKDF (reference sequence). With V trimmed by 3 bases and J by 0 bases, 10 bases remained unmatched. CDR3 loop: CATSSPREGSYSYEQYF. In DNA, the CDR3 is TGTGCCACCAGCAGCCCCCGGGAGGGATCATACTCCTACGAGCAGTACTTC. Full variable domain (missing parts from reference TRBV15 and TRBJ2-7): DAMVIQNPRYQVTQFGKPVTLSCSQTLNHNVMYWYQQKSSQAPKLLFHYYDKDFNNEADTPDNFQSRRPNTSFCFLDIRSPGLGDTAMYLCATSSPREGSYSYEQYFGPGTRLTVT.

The rearrangement joins TRBV11-3 to TRBJ2-7, with D possibly matching TRBD2 (5 bases). Trimming cost V 1 base and J 2 bases, with 9 bases left between them. The CDR3 consists of 14 residues. CDR1 SGHNT and CDR2 YENEEA come from the germline V gene. DNA of the CDR3: TGTGCCAGCAGCTTAGGGGCCGGGGCCTACGAGCAGTACTTC. Its translation: CASSLGAGAYEQYF.

The CDR3 DNA follows: TGTGCCAGCAGCGCGATACACAGGGTTGGAACCGGGGAGCTGTTTTTT. Translating gives CASSAIHRVGTGELFF. This rearrangement joins TRBV9 to TRBJ2-2; TRBD1 might be the D (6 bases). The CDR3 contains 16 residues. The V gene lost 3 bases and the J gene lost 5 bases, with 17 bases spanning the gap. The germline V gene has CDR1 SGDLS and CDR2 YYNGEE.

The chain links TRBV7-3 to TRBJ1-1; D is uncertain. CDR3 length: 14 amino acids. The V end was cut by 2 bases, the J end by 4 bases, with 11 bases between. CDR1 and CDR2 from the germline V gene are SGHTA and FQGTGA. The CDR3 protein is CASSLGPLGTEAFF. CDR3 nucleotides: TGTGCCAGCAGCTTAGGGCCGTTGGGCACTGAAGCTTTCTTT.

The CDR3 DNA is TGTGCCAGCAGTTACTCGGCTAGCGGTTCCTACGAGCAGTACTTC. Protein: CASSYSASGSYEQYF. This chain joins TRBV6-5 and TRBJ2-7; the match to TRBD2 covers 7 bases. With 0 bases clipped from V and 1 base from J, the junction kept 3 bases outside the gene matches. The CDR3 sequence is 15 residues long. Germline CDR1 reads MNHEY; CDR2 reads SVGAGI.

V is TRBV6-1 and J is TRBJ2-1; TRBD1 matches 8 bases. This CDR3 region has 14 residues. Germline lookup yields CDR1 MNHNS and CDR2 SASEGT. V was pared by 8 bases and J by 3 bases, with 6 bases of the junction left unmatched. CDR3 in amino acids: CASFPGQDYNEQFF. CDR3 DNA sequence: TGTGCCAGCTTTCCGGGACAGGACTACAATGAGCAGTTCTTC.

The V gene is TRBV6-5, the J gene TRBJ1-2; the D is unclear. The CDR3 length is 14 residues. Germline V gene sequence: CDR1 MNHEY, CDR2 SVGAGI. With 1 base removed from V and 6 bases from J, the gap between germline ends came to 12 bases. CDR3: CASSYLRGRDGYTF. The CDR3 nucleotides are TGTGCCAGCAGTTACTTACGGGGTAGGGATGGCTACACCTTC.

The chain carries TRBV9 and TRBJ2-1, with 10 bases identical to TRBD1. Germline-derived CDR1 and CDR2 are SGDLS and YYNGEE. V lost 3 bases to trimming and J lost 7 bases; unmatched junction nucleotides: 10. The CDR3 has 16 amino acids. The CDR3 reads CASSGNDRGRENEQFF. The CDR3 DNA sequence: TGTGCCAGCAGCGGGAACGACAGGGGGCGCGAGAATGAGCAGTTCTTC.

The chain couples TRBV4-1 to TRBJ1-2, with D perhaps TRBD1 (6 bases). The CDR3 sequence is 14 residues long. Per germline, CDR1 MGHRA and CDR2 YSYEKL. The V gene lost 5 bases and the J gene lost 6 bases, with 16 bases spanning the gap. For the CDR3, the DNA is TGCGCCAGCAGCTACTACGGGGGGCAAGATGGCTACACCTTC. This gives the protein CASSYYGGQDGYTF.

This chain uses TRBV19 with TRBJ1-2, with D unresolved. V lost 6 bases and J 6 bases, leaving 14 bases between the germline ends. This CDR3 spans 13 amino acids. Germline loops: CDR1 LNHDA, CDR2 SQIVND (reference sequence). The CDR3 DNA is TGTGCCAGTAGCCACTACCCTCCCCATGGCTACACCTTC. Protein product: CASSHYPPHGYTF.

This clone has just one count. The V call is TRBV10-3, the J call TRBJ2-5; TRBD1 aligns across 7 bases. The CDR3 is 15 amino acids. Trimming cost V 2 bases and J 5 bases; bases outside gene matches: 8. The germline CDR1 and CDR2 sequences are ENHRY and SYGVKD. The CDR3 spells CAISEDVGQRETQYF. Here the CDR3 DNA reads TGTGCCATCAGTGAGGATGTGGGACAGCGGGAGACCCAGTACTTC.

V is TRBV2 and J is TRBJ2-1, with D possibly being TRBD1 (6 bases). Germline loops: CDR1 SNHLY, CDR2 FYNNEI. This CDR3 has 15 amino acids. With 5 bases removed from V and 4 bases from J, the gap between germline ends came to 15 bases. The CDR3 DNA reads TGTGCCAGCAGTCCTCGGGACACCCGATACAATGAGCAGTTCTTC. This gives the protein CASSPRDTRYNEQFF.